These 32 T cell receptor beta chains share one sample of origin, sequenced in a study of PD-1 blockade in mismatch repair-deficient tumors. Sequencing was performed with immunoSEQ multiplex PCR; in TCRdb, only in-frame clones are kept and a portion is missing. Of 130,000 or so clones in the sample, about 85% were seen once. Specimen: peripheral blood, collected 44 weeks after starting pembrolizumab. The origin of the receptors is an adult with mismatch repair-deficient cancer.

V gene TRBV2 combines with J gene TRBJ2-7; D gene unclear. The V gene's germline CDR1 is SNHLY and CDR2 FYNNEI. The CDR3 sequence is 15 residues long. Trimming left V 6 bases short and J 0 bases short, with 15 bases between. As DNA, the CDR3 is TGTGCCAGCAGCAAAGACCGGTACCCCTCCTACGAGCAGTACTTC. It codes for CASSKDRYPSYEQYF.

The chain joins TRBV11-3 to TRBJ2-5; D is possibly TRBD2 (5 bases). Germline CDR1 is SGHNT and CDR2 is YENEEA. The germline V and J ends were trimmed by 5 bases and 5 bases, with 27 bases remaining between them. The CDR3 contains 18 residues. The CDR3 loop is CASSNYPLLDEPGETQYF. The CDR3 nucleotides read TGTGCCAGCAGCAACTACCCGTTGTTGGATGAGCCGGGGGAGACCCAGTACTTC.

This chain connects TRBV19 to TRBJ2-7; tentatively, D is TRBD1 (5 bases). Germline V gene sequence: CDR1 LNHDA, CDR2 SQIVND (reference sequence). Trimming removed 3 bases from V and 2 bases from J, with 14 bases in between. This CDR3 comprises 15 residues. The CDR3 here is CASSMRQGQTYEQYF. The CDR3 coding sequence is TGTGCCAGTAGTATGAGGCAGGGTCAAACCTACGAGCAGTACTTC.

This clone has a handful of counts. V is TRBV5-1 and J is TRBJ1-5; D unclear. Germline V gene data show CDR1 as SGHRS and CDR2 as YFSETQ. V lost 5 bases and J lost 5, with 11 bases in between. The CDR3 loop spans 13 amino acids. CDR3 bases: TGCGCCAGCAGTCCCGACCTCGATCAGCCCCAGCATTTT. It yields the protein CASSPDLDQPQHF.

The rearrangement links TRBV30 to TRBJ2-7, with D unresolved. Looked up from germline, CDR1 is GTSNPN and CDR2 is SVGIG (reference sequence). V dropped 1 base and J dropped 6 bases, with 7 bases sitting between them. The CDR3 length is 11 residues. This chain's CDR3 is CAWSGIGEQYF. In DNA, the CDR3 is TGTGCCTGGAGTGGAATTGGCGAGCAGTACTTC. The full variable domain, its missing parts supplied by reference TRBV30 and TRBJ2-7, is SQTIHQWPATLVQPVGSPLSLECTVEGTSNPNLYWYRQAAGRGLQLLFYSVGIGQISSEVPQNLSASRPQDRQFILSSKKLLLSDSGFYLCAWSGIGEQYFGPGTRLTVT.

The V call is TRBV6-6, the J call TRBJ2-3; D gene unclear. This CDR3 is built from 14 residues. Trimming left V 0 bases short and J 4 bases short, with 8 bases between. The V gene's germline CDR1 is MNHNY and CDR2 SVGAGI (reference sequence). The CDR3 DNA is TGTGCCAGCAGTTACTCGATCGGCGCAGATACGCAGTATTTT. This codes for CASSYSIGADTQYF.

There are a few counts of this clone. The CDR3 nucleotides are TGTGCCAGCAACTCGCTAGCGGGAGCCGACCGGACCGGGGAGCTGTTTTTT. Translating gives CASNSLAGADRTGELFF. This chain joins TRBV11-2 and TRBJ2-2, with TRBD2 matching over 10 bases. Trimming at V came to 7 bases and at J to 5 bases, leaving 13 bases not matched to a gene. This CDR3 is 17 amino acids long. The germline V gene has CDR1 SGHAT and CDR2 FQNNGV.

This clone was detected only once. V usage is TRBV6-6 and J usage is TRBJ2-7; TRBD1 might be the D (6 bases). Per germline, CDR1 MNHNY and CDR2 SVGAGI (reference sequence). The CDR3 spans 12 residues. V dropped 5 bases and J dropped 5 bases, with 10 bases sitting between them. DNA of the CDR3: TGTGCCAGCAGTCGCAGGGGAAACGAGCAGTACTTC. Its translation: CASSRRGNEQYF.

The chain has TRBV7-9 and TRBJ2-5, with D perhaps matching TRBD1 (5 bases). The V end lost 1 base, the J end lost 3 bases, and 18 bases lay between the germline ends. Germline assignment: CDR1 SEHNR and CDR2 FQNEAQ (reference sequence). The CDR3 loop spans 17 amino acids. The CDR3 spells CASSLVVGRRAEETQYF. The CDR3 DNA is TGTGCCAGCAGCTTAGTAGTGGGGCGCAGGGCCGAAGAGACCCAGTACTTC.

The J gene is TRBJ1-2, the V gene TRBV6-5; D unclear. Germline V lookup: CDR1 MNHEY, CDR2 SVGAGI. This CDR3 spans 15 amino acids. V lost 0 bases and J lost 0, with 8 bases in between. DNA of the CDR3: TGTGCCAGCAGTTACTCGTGGGAATCTAACTATGGCTACACCTTC. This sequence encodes CASSYSWESNYGYTF.

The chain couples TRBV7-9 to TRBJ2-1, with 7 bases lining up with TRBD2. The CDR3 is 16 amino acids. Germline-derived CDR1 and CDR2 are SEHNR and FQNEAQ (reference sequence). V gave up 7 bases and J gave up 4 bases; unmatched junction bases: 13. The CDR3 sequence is CASTRRGGLGYNEQFF. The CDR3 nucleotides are TGTGCCAGCACCCGAAGGGGAGGGCTCGGATACAATGAGCAGTTCTTC.

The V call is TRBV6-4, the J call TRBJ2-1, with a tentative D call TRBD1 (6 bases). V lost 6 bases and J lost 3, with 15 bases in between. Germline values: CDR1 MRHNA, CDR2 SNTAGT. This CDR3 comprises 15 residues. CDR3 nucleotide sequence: TGTGCCAGCAGGCCAGGGGTCTGGTGCTACAATGAGCAGTTCTTC. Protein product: CASRPGVWCYNEQFF.

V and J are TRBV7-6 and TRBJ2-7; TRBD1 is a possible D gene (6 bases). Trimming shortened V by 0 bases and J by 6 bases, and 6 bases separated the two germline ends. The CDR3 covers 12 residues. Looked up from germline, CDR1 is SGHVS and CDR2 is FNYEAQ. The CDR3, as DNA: TGTGCCAGCAGCTTAGCGGGGGCCGAGCAGTACTTC. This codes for CASSLAGAEQYF.

CDR3 sequence reads: CALSGAQPQHF. CDR3 in DNA: TGTGCTTTGTCAGGGGCACAGCCCCAGCATTTT. The chain carries TRBV7-3 and TRBJ1-5, with D possibly being TRBD1 (6 bases). The CDR3 consists of 11 residues. Per the germline V gene, CDR1 is SGHTA and CDR2 is FQGTGA.

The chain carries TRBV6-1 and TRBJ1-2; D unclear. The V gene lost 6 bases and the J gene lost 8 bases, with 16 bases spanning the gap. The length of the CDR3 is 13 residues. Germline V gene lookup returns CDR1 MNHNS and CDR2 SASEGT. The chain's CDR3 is CASRPTGREGYTF. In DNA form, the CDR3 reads TGTGCCAGCAGACCGACCGGTCGAGAGGGCTACACCTTC.

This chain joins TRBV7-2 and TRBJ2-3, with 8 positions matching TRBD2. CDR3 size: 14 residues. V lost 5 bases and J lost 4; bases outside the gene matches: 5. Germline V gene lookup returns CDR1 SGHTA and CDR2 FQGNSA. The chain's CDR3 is CASSPGLVPDTQYF. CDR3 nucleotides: TGTGCCAGCAGCCCGGGACTAGTCCCAGATACGCAGTATTTT.

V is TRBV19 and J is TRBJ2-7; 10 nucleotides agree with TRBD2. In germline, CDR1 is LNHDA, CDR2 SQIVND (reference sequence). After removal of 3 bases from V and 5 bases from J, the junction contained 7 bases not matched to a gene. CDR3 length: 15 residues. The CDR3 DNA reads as TGTGCCAGTAGTATGGGGACTAGCGAGGGGAACGAGCAGTACTTC. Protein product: CASSMGTSEGNEQYF.

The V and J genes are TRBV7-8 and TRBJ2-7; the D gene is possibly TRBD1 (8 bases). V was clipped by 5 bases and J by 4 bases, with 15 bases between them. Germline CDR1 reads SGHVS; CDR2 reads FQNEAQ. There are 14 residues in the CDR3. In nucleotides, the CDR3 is TGTGCCAGCAGCAAGCGGGACAGGCATTACGAGCAGTACTTC. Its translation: CASSKRDRHYEQYF. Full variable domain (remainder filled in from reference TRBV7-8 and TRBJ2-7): GAGVSQSPRYKVAKRGQDVALRCDPISGHVSLFWYQQALGQGPEFLTYFQNEAQLDKSGLPSDRFFAERPEGSVSTLKIQRTQQEDSAVYLCASSKRDRHYEQYFGPGTRLTVT.

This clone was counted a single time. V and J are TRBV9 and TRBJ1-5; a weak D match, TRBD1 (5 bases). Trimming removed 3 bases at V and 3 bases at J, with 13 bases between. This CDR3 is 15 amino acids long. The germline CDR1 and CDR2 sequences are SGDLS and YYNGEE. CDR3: CASSANPGLNQPQHF. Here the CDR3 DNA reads TGTGCCAGCAGCGCGAACCCAGGGCTCAATCAGCCCCAGCATTTT. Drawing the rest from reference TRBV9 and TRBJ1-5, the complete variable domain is DSGVTQTPKHLITATGQRVTLRCSPRSGDLSVYWYQQSLDQGLQFLIQYYNGEERAKGNILERFSAQQFPDLHSELNLSSLELGDSALYFCASSANPGLNQPQHFGDGTRLSIL.

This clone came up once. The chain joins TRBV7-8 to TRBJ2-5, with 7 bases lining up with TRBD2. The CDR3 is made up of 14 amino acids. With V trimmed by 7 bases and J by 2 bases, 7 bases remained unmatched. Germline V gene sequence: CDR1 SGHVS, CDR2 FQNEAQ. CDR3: CASTRLAQQETQYF. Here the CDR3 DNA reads TGTGCCAGCACGAGACTAGCCCAACAAGAGACCCAGTACTTC.

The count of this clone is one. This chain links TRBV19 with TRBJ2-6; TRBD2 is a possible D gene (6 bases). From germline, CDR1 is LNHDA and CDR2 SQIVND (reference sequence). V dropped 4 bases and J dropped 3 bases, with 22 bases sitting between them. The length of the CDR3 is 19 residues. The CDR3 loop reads CASSKPGTLGVSGANVLTF. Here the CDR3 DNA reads TGTGCCAGTAGTAAGCCCGGGACTCTGGGTGTGAGTGGGGCCAACGTCCTGACTTTC.

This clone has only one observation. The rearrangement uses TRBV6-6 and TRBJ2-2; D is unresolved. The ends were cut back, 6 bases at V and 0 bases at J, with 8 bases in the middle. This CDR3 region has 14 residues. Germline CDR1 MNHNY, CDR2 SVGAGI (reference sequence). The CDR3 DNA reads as TGTGCCAGCAGCCATGACCCGAACACCGGGGAGCTGTTTTTT. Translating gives CASSHDPNTGELFF.

CDR3 region: CASSLAYGPGANVLTF. Written as DNA, the CDR3 is TGTGCCAGCAGCTTAGCTTATGGGCCAGGGGCCAACGTCCTGACTTTC. The chain carries TRBV7-2 and TRBJ2-6; no definite D call. The CDR3 is made up of 16 amino acids. The germline V gene encodes CDR1 SGHTA and CDR2 FQGNSA. Trimming took off 0 bases at V and 4 bases at J, with 10 bases between the two ends.

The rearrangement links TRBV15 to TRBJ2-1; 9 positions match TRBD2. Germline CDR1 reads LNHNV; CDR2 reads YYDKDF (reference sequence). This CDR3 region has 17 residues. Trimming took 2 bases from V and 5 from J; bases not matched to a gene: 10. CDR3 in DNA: TGTGCCACCAGCAGATCCCTACCGAGACTAGCGGACAATGAGCAGTTCTTC. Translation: CATSRSLPRLADNEQFF.

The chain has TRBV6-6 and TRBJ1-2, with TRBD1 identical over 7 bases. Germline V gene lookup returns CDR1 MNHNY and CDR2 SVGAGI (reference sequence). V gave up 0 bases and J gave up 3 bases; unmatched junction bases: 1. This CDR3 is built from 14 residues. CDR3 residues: CASSYSRGYYGYTF. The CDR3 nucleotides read TGTGCCAGCAGTTACTCCAGGGGGTACTATGGCTACACCTTC.

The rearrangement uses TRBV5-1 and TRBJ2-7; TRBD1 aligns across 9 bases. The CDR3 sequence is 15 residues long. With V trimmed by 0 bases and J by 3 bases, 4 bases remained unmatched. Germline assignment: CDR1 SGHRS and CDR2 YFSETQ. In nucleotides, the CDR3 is TGCGCCAGCAGCTTGGATACAGGGGGCTACTACGAGCAGTACTTC. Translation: CASSLDTGGYYEQYF.

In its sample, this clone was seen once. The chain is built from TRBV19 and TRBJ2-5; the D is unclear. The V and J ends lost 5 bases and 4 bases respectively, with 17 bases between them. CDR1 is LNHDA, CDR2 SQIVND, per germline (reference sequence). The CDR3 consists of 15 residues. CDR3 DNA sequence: TGTGCCAGTAGTCCCCTACGTGGCGGCGGAGAGACCCAGTACTTC. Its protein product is CASSPLRGGGETQYF.

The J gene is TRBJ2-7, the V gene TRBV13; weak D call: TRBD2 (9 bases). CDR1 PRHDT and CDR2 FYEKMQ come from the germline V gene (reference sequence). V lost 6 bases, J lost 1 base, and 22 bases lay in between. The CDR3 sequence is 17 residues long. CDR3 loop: CASSLTGVLAGSYEQYF. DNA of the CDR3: TGTGCCAGCAGTTTGACAGGGGTTCTAGCGGGGTCCTACGAGCAGTACTTC.

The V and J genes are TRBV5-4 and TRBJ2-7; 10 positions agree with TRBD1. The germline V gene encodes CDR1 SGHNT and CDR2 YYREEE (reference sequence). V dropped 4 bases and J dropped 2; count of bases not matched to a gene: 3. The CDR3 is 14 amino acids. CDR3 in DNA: TGTGCCAGCAGCCCTGGACAGGGGGCCTACGAGCAGTACTTC. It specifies CASSPGQGAYEQYF.

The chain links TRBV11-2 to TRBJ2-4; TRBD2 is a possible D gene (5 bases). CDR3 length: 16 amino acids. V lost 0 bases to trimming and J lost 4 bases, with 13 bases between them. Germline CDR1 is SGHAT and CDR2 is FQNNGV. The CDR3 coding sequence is TGTGCCAGCAGCTTAGAGGTTTCGACGGGAAAAAACATTCAGTACTTC. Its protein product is CASSLEVSTGKNIQYF.

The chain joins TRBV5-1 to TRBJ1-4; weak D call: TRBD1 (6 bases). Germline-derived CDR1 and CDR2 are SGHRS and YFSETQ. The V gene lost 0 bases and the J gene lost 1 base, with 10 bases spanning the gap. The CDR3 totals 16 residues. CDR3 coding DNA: TGCGCCAGCAGCTTGGTTGGGGGGCGAACTAATGAAAAACTGTTTTTT. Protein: CASSLVGGRTNEKLFF.

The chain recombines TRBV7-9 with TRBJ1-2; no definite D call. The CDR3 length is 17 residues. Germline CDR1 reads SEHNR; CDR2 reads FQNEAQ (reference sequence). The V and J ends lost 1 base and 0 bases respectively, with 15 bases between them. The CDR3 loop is CASSLVSFGGPNYGYTF. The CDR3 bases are TGTGCCAGCAGCTTAGTTTCGTTCGGTGGGCCTAACTATGGCTACACCTTC. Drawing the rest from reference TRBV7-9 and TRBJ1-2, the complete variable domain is DTGVSQNPRHKITKRGQNVTFRCDPISEHNRLYWYRQTLGQGPEFLTYFQNEAQLEKSRLLSDRFSAERPKGSFSTLEIQRTEQGDSAMYLCASSLVSFGGPNYGYTFGSGTRLTVV.